The 7 T cell receptor beta chains in this list originate from one sample, sequenced in a study of molecular identifiers for immune sequencing clone quantification. TCRdb recomputed calls from the PCR reads with MiXCR, one row per CDR3 protein. The repertoire consists of about 510,000 distinct CDR3 sequences, with 20% to 25% occurring once and the leading ten covering 0.84%. Sequenced input: naive CD8+ T cells from blood, with Jurkat cell RNA spiked in. The subset is: FACS-sorted CD8+CD4-CCR7+CD45RA+ naive T cells. The receptor source for this set is a human donor in good health. Some libraries in this study had Jurkat cell RNA spiked in.

V is TRBV3-1 and J is TRBJ2-1, with 7 bases fitting TRBD1. CDR1 LGHDT and CDR2 YNNKEL come from the germline V gene (reference sequence). The trim removed 4 bases at V and 9 bases at J, leaving 3 bases unmatched. The CDR3 loop spans 12 amino acids. CDR3 sequence (DNA): TGTGCCAGCAGCCCTACAGGGGTTGAGCAGTTCTTC. Protein product: CASSPTGVEQFF.

Only one count was recorded for this clonotype. One end of the junction does not line up with germline, which may come from a read error. The chain has TRBV2 and TRBJ2-5; the D is unclear. This CDR3 region has 16 residues. CDR1 is SNHLY, CDR2 FYNNEI, per germline. The DNA of the CDR3 is TGTGCCGGCAGTGATTTTCCTAGTGACTACCAAGAGACCCAGTACTTC. It is translated as CAGSDFPSDYQETQYF.

The V and J genes are TRBV7-3 and TRBJ2-1; possibly TRBD1 for D (6 bases). Looked up from germline, CDR1 is SGHTA and CDR2 is FQGTGA. The CDR3 has 13 residues. V shed 5 bases and J shed 6 bases, with 11 bases lying between them. The CDR3 coding sequence is TGTGCCAGCAGCCATGAACAGGGCAATGAGCAGTTCTTC. It yields the protein CASSHEQGNEQFF.

Turning to this clonotype: A much larger clone differs by one base, so this may be a read error. The chain employs TRBV27 and TRBJ2-7; D tentatively fits TRBD1 or TRBD2 (6 bases each). The ends were cut back, 6 bases at V and 3 bases at J, with 15 bases in the middle. Germline CDR1 is MNHEY and CDR2 is SMNVEV (reference sequence). There are 14 residues in the CDR3. The CDR3 nucleotides are TGTGCCAGCAGCCTACGGGGGCTTGGCTACGAGCAGTACTTC. Translation gives CASSLRGLGYEQYF.

This clonotype was found a few times. The J gene is TRBJ1-1, the V gene TRBV14; a possible D gene is TRBD1 (6 bases). The ends were cut back, 2 bases at V and 6 bases at J, with 16 bases in the middle. CDR1 and CDR2 (germline): SGHDN, FVKESK. CDR3 length: 15 amino acids. In DNA form, the CDR3 reads TGTGCCAGCAGCCAACACACTACAGGGTTTGCTGAAGCTTTCTTT. Protein sequence: CASSQHTTGFAEAFF.

The table lists this clonotype with many counts. The chain employs TRBV29-1 and TRBJ1-1; the D gene is possibly TRBD1 (5 bases). V was shortened by 8 bases and J by 5 bases, with 15 bases between the two germline ends. Germline CDR1 SQVTM, CDR2 ANQGSEA. CDR3 length equals 12 residues. CDR3 region: CSIEGRGTEAFF. As DNA, the CDR3 is TGCAGCATAGAGGGGAGAGGGACTGAAGCTTTCTTT.

A remark on this clonotype: A much bigger clone sits one base away, suggesting this may be a read error. V usage is TRBV11-2 and J usage is TRBJ2-3, with 8 bases that match TRBD2. The germline CDR1 and CDR2 sequences are SGHAT and FQNNGV. The CDR3 covers 16 residues. CDR3 coding DNA: TGTGCCCGCAGGACTATAGCGGGGCCTAGCACAGATACGCAGTATTTT. Encoded protein: CARRTIAGPSTDTQYF.